The entry below describes one T cell receptor (beta chain). The data are from a study of blood T cell repertoires in COVID-19. Overall study context: Researchers got acute and convalescent COVID-19 samples from the United States, Italy and Spain. From T cells, B-cell-depleted T cells, or PBMCs came the material, which was cDNA or gDNA.

Authors' methods: Amplification from reference gene primers served as the basis for estimated nucleated cell counts. Assay used: immunoSEQ multiplex PCR; TCRdb lists only in-frame clones, some missing. From that table come the V and J calls and clone size; the DNA was used to work out D and trimming. This table has around 35,000 clones, 85% to 90% appearing once. The sequenced sample consisted of peripheral blood. This TCR was sampled from a human donor in a cohort sampled during active COVID-19.

The CDR3 DNA follows: TGTGCCAGCTCACCAGGGGCGAAAGTAACTGAAGCTTTCTTT. It encodes CASSPGAKVTEAFF. The rearrangement links TRBV18 to TRBJ1-1; D might be TRBD1 (5 bases). V lost 2 bases and J lost 5, with 12 bases in between. This CDR3 is 14 amino acids long. Germline CDR1 KGHSH, CDR2 LQKENI.